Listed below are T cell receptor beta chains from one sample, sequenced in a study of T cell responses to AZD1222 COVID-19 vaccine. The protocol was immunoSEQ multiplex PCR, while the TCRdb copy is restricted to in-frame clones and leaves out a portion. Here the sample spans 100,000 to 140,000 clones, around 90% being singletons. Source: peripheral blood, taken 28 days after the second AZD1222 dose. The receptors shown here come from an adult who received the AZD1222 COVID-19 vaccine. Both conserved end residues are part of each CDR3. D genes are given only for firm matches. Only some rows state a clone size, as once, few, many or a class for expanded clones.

cdr3_nt: TGTGCCAGCAGCGTAGGGCGGGAGGGCTACGAGCAGTACTTC; cdr3_aa: CASSVGREGYEQYF; d_call: TRBD2; j_call: TRBJ2-7; clone_size: .; v_call: TRBV9
cdr3_nt: TGTGCCAGCCGCGGGGCGGGGGGCTACACCTTC; cdr3_aa: CASRGAGGYTF; d_call: .; j_call: TRBJ1-2; clone_size: .; v_call: TRBV7-8
cdr3_nt: TGCGCCAGCAGCGGGGGGGCCCTCACAGATACGCAGTATTTT; cdr3_aa: CASSGGALTDTQYF; d_call: .; j_call: TRBJ2-3; clone_size: .; v_call: TRBV5-1
cdr3_nt: TGTGCCAGCAGTTACGTAGCGGGGGGGAACTACAATGAGCAGTTCTTC; cdr3_aa: CASSYVAGGNYNEQFF; d_call: TRBD2; j_call: TRBJ2-1; clone_size: .; v_call: TRBV6-2/TRBV6-3
cdr3_nt: TGTGCCAGCAGTCCCTCATCTAGCGGGGGGAGCGATGAGCAGTTCTTC; cdr3_aa: CASSPSSSGGSDEQFF; d_call: TRBD2; j_call: TRBJ2-1; clone_size: .; v_call: TRBV6-4
cdr3_nt: TGTGCCAGCAGCCAAGCGGGGCAAAAACAGCCCCAGCATTTT; cdr3_aa: CASSQAGQKQPQHF; d_call: .; j_call: TRBJ1-5; clone_size: .; v_call: TRBV3-1/TRBV3-2
cdr3_nt: TGTGCCAGTAGTAAGGACGGGCGGCAGTACTTC; cdr3_aa: CASSKDGRQYF; d_call: .; j_call: TRBJ2-7; clone_size: .; v_call: TRBV19
cdr3_nt: TGTGCCAGCAGTTTACCGGGGCCCCAACCTGAAGCTTTCTTT; cdr3_aa: CASSLPGPQPEAFF; d_call: .; j_call: TRBJ1-1; clone_size: .; v_call: TRBV28
cdr3_nt: TGTGCCAGCAGCTTAGCGTACAGTGCCTTAGCTAACTATGGCTACACCTTC; cdr3_aa: CASSLAYSALANYGYTF; d_call: .; j_call: TRBJ1-2; clone_size: .; v_call: TRBV7-9
cdr3_nt: TGTGCCAGCAGTGAGAACGGACACAATCAGCCCCAGCATTTT; cdr3_aa: CASSENGHNQPQHF; d_call: .; j_call: TRBJ1-5; clone_size: .; v_call: TRBV2
cdr3_nt: TGTGCCAGCAGCGCGTCGGGAGATACGCAGTATTTT; cdr3_aa: CASSASGDTQYF; d_call: .; j_call: TRBJ2-3; clone_size: .; v_call: TRBV7-8
cdr3_nt: TGTGCCAGCAGTGAATACAATGAGCAGTTCTTC; cdr3_aa: CASSEYNEQFF; d_call: .; j_call: TRBJ2-1; clone_size: .; v_call: TRBV2
cdr3_nt: TGTGCCAGCAGTGGGACTAGCTCAGATACGCAGTATTTT; cdr3_aa: CASSGTSSDTQYF; d_call: TRBD2; j_call: TRBJ2-3; clone_size: .; v_call: TRBV12-3/TRBV12-4
cdr3_nt: TGTGCCAGCAGTCAAGGTAATGAAGCTTTCTTT; cdr3_aa: CASSQGNEAFF; d_call: .; j_call: TRBJ1-1; clone_size: medium-sized; v_call: TRBV11-2
cdr3_nt: TGTGCCAGCAGCTTATATCCCCAGGGAGGTGAAAAACTGTTTTTT; cdr3_aa: CASSLYPQGGEKLFF; d_call: .; j_call: TRBJ1-4; clone_size: .; v_call: TRBV11-2
cdr3_nt: TGTGCCAGCATGTACTCGGGAGAGACCCAGTACTTC; cdr3_aa: CASMYSGETQYF; d_call: .; j_call: TRBJ2-5; clone_size: .; v_call: TRBV7-9
cdr3_nt: TGTGCCAGCAGCTTAGACCCGGACAGCTACGAGCAGTACTTC; cdr3_aa: CASSLDPDSYEQYF; d_call: .; j_call: TRBJ2-7; clone_size: .; v_call: TRBV7-9
cdr3_nt: TGCAGCGTTGAGGGTAGTGTCGGAGGAATGTATGGCTACACCTTC; cdr3_aa: CSVEGSVGGMYGYTF; d_call: .; j_call: TRBJ1-2; clone_size: once; v_call: TRBV29-1
cdr3_nt: TGTGCCAGCAGCTCGGGACTAGCTAACTACGAGCAGTACTTC; cdr3_aa: CASSSGLANYEQYF; d_call: TRBD2; j_call: TRBJ2-7; clone_size: .; v_call: TRBV13
cdr3_nt: TGTGCCAGCAGCAATACACCTTACGCTAACTATGGCTACACCTTC; cdr3_aa: CASSNTPYANYGYTF; d_call: .; j_call: TRBJ1-2; clone_size: .; v_call: TRBV6-6
cdr3_nt: TGTGCCTGGAGAGGGTCAGGAGAGACCCAGTACTTC; cdr3_aa: CAWRGSGETQYF; d_call: .; j_call: TRBJ2-5; clone_size: .; v_call: TRBV30
cdr3_nt: TGTGCCAGCAGCTCTTTCATTGCCGGGGGGTCGTTACAAGAGACCCAGTACTTC; cdr3_aa: CASSSFIAGGSLQETQYF; d_call: TRBD2; j_call: TRBJ2-5; clone_size: .; v_call: TRBV7-6
cdr3_nt: TGTGCCAGCAGTGAGGGGGGTAACACTGAAGCTTTCTTT; cdr3_aa: CASSEGGNTEAFF; d_call: .; j_call: TRBJ1-1; clone_size: once; v_call: TRBV2
cdr3_nt: TGTGCCAGTAGCCCGGGGCCGAAGGCAGCGGGCGAGCAGTACTTC; cdr3_aa: CASSPGPKAAGEQYF; d_call: .; j_call: TRBJ2-7; clone_size: .; v_call: TRBV19
cdr3_nt: TGTGCCAGCAGCACCCTAAACAGTGATGAAAAACTGTTTTTT; cdr3_aa: CASSTLNSDEKLFF; d_call: .; j_call: TRBJ1-4; clone_size: .; v_call: TRBV28
cdr3_nt: TGTGCCTGGACCGACGGGGTTTCCTACGAGCAGTACTTC; cdr3_aa: CAWTDGVSYEQYF; d_call: .; j_call: TRBJ2-7; clone_size: .; v_call: TRBV30
cdr3_nt: TGTGCCAGTAGTATAGTTGAGCTGAACGGGGAGCTGTTTTTT; cdr3_aa: CASSIVELNGELFF; d_call: .; j_call: TRBJ2-2; clone_size: .; v_call: TRBV19